One sample yielded the 12 T cell receptor beta chains listed below, sequenced in a study of breast tumors, draining lymph nodes, adjacent tissues (TCRdb year 2016). The lymph node samples were taken from the axillary draining lymph nodes of breast cancer patients. Library prep was done by multiplex PCR. The sequencer was an Illumina HiSeq 2000. TCRdb reanalyzed the raw reads on its own, using fastp at Q25 for trimming and MiXCR for clone calling, and kept in-frame beta chains. Each CDR3 protein appears once, grouped with its most common genes and DNA. The sample table shows over 250,000 distinct CDR3 sequences, and over 25% are seen once. Together, the top ten hold over 0.95% of the sample. The material sequenced was axillary lymph node tissue. Source of these receptors: a female donor with breast cancer. Some clones in this sample may be carry-over from other donors' samples.

A note on this clonotype: Being one base from a much bigger clone, this may be a read error. V is TRBV20-1 and J is TRBJ2-5; D not resolved. The CDR3 totals 11 residues. Germline V lookup: CDR1 DFQATT, CDR2 SNEGSKA (reference sequence). Written as DNA, the CDR3 is TGCAGTATTGGCGTCCAAGAGACCCAGTCCTTC. Translation: CSIGVQETQSF.

Of note for this clonotype: A much larger clone lies one base from this, so it may be a read error. The chain is built from TRBV9 and TRBJ1-2; D possibly corresponds to TRBD1 (6 bases). CDR3 size: 15 residues. Germline CDR1 reads SGDLS; CDR2 reads YYNGEE. The CDR3: CASSVNRVPNYGSTF. The CDR3 bases are TGTGCCAGCAGCGTAAACAGGGTCCCTAACTATGGCTCCACCTTC.

The rearrangement links TRBV12-3 or TRBV12-4 to TRBJ2-1; 10 bases are shared with TRBD2. This CDR3 has 20 amino acids. Trimming at V came to 6 bases and at J to 0 bases, leaving 17 bases not matched to a gene. DNA for the CDR3: TGTGCCAGCAGGGCCCGACAGAGCGGGAGGGAAACCAGCTCCTACAATGAGCAGTTCTTC. It specifies CASRARQSGRETSSYNEQFF.

This clonotype was seen at least ten times. CDR3 sequence reads: CASSAAEYSGNTIYF. CDR3 nucleotide sequence: TGTGCCAGCAGTGCGGCCGAATACTCTGGAAACACCATATATTTT. The genes are TRBV9 and TRBJ1-3; no reliable D call. Trimming removed 5 bases at V and 0 bases at J, with 12 bases between. The CDR3 length is 15 residues. The germline V gene encodes CDR1 SGDLS and CDR2 YYNGEE.

The chain links TRBV12-3 or TRBV12-4 to TRBJ2-1; D might be TRBD2 (7 bases). The germline V and J ends were trimmed by 3 bases and 0 bases, with 21 bases remaining between them. The CDR3 runs 19 residues. In nucleotides, the CDR3 is TGTGCCAGCAGTTTTAGGGGAGGGGGACTAAGCGCCTCCTACAATGAGCAGTTCTTC. Its translation is CASSFRGGGLSASYNEQFF.

This clonotype was found a few times. This chain connects TRBV7-2 to TRBJ2-5; 8 bases map to TRBD2. This CDR3 comprises 13 residues. CDR1 and CDR2 (germline): SGHTA, FQGNSA. V trimming: 6 bases; J trimming: 3 bases; junction bases outside the gene matches: 3. The CDR3 DNA reads as TGTGCCAGCAGTCAGGGACTAGAAGAGACCCAGTACTTC. Protein sequence: CASSQGLEETQYF.

This sequence joins TRBV12-3 or TRBV12-4 and TRBJ1-1; 8 bases are a match to TRBD1. This CDR3 is 13 amino acids long. V was clipped by 2 bases and J by 10 bases; unmatched bases: 6. The CDR3 is CASSLQGAPGAFF. In DNA form, the CDR3 reads TGTGCCAGCAGTTTACAGGGGGCGCCTGGAGCTTTCTTT.

This clonotype has just a few counts. The chain has TRBV30 and TRBJ2-3; D unresolved. V was cut by 0 bases and J by 2 bases, with 9 bases left in between. This CDR3 has 14 residues. Germline CDR1 GTSNPN, CDR2 SVGIG (reference sequence). CDR3 DNA: TGTGCCTGGAGTGTTTGGCGAATCACAGATACGCAGTATTTT. This translates into CAWSVWRITDTQYF.

This clonotype appeared a single time. A much larger clonotype is one base distant, so this may be a read error. The V and J genes are TRBV9 and TRBJ2-2; 10 bases map to TRBD1. The J call may be in error: the DNA end matches TRBJ1-1 better. There are 14 residues in the CDR3. Germline lookup yields CDR1 SGDLS and CDR2 YYNGEE. Here the CDR3 DNA reads TGTGCCAGCAGCAGACAGGGGGCGGTCACTGGAGCTTTCTTT. Protein product: CASSRQGAVTGAFF.

This chain links TRBV6-5 with TRBJ2-1; 10 bases align to TRBD1. Germline V gives CDR1 MNHEY, CDR2 SVGAGI. This CDR3 has 14 amino acids. The ends lost 6 bases at V and 7 bases at J; junction bases unmatched: 6. The CDR3, as DNA: TGTGCCAGCAGGAGGACAGGGGGAGGAAATGAGCAGTTCTTC. It yields the protein CASRRTGGGNEQFF.

The rearrangement uses TRBV6-2 or TRBV6-3 and TRBJ2-3; 7 bases map to TRBD2. Germline CDR1 is MNHEY and CDR2 is SVGEGT. This CDR3 contains 17 residues. The V gene end was trimmed by 2 bases and the J gene end by 6 bases; junction bases not matched to a gene: 14. CDR3 sequence reads: CASSYGPPGNGGDTQYF. CDR3 nucleotide sequence: TGTGCCAGCAGTTACGGCCCTCCCGGGAACGGGGGGGATACGCAGTATTTT.

This clonotype was detected only a few times. The chain has TRBV19 and TRBJ1-1; weak D call: TRBD1 (5 bases). Germline loops: CDR1 LNHDA, CDR2 SQIVND (reference sequence). The CDR3 is 13 residues long. The ends were cut back, 3 bases at V and 8 bases at J, with 13 bases in the middle. The CDR3 region has the DNA TGTGCCAGTAGTATTACGATGACAGAAGAAGCTTTCTTT. This sequence encodes CASSITMTEEAFF.